The 9 T cell receptor beta chains below were found in one sample sequenced in a study of CD8+ T cells in alopecia areata. As the sequencing template, cDNA was produced by extracting RNA and reverse transcribing it. Libraries were prepared by immunoSEQ multiplex PCR; TCRdb keeps only in-frame clonotypes and omits some of them. This sample comprises under 350,000 clones, none seen once only. Markers including CD4, CD8alpha, NKG2D and NKG2ACE guided sorting of pooled cutaneous lymph node cells. Material: CD4+ T cells sorted from a lymph node. The origin of the receptors is a C3H/HeJ mouse with alopecia areata. Strain haplotype at MHC: H2-k.

This clone has a handful of counts. Mouse germline and gene names are used. The read halts 4 residues ahead of the CDR3 end, with the missing end drawn from the germline J gene. Additional DNA sequences in this sample encode the identical CDR3. This chain uses TRBV5 with TRBJ2-7; TRBD2 is a possible D gene (6 bases). Trimming took off 0 bases at V and 3 bases at J, with 9 bases between the two ends. Germline loops: CDR1 LGHNA, CDR2 YNLKQL (reference sequence). This CDR3 comprises 14 residues. The CDR3 bases that were read are TGTGCCAGCAGCCAAGATCCTGGGGTCTAT. Protein sequence: CASSQDPGVY. The entire CDR3 is CASSQDPGVYEQYF.

This clone has only a few counts. Mouse gene names and germline throughout. Read sequence stops 4 residues before the CDR3 end, and the germline J gene provides the missing end. Other DNA sequences within the sample encode an identical CDR3. V usage is TRBV13-3 and J usage is TRBJ1-2; unclear D gene. The CDR3 is 13 amino acids. The V gene lost 2 bases and the J gene lost 1 base, with 6 bases spanning the gap. From germline, CDR1 is NNHDY and CDR2 SYVADS. CDR3 DNA (partial): TGTGCCAGCAGTGAATTGGGAAACTCC. This codes for CASSELGNS. The full CDR3 sequence reads CASSELGNSDYTF.

Regarding this clone: Mouse gene names and germline throughout. The read comes to an end 4 residues before the CDR3 does, leaving the germline J gene to fill in the end. The chain joins TRBV1 to TRBJ1-2; 7 bases map to TRBD1. The germline gives CDR1 NSQYPW, CDR2 LRSPGD (reference sequence). The CDR3 has 16 amino acids. J was trimmed by 0 bases and V by 1 base; bases with no gene match: 5. The CDR3 sequence: CTCSAVRDSANSDYTF. The sequenced CDR3 bases are TGCACCTGCAGTGCAGTCCGGGACAGTGCAAACTCC.

This clone was picked up a small number of times. Gene names are mouse gene names. Read coverage stops 4 residues before the CDR3 terminus; the germline J gene supplies the remainder. The same CDR3 can be traced to other DNA sequences in this sample. The V gene is TRBV31, the J gene TRBJ2-3; no definite D call. With 0 bases removed from V and 0 bases from J, the gap between germline ends came to 7 bases. The CDR3 consists of 14 residues. The germline gives CDR1 GKSSPN, CDR2 SITVG. The part of the CDR3 DNA that was read is TGTGCCTGGAGTCTAGTTGGTAGTGCAGAA. Translated: CAWSLVGSAE. The whole CDR3 reads CAWSLVGSAETLYF. Based on the CDR3 plus reference TRBV31 and TRBJ2-3, the full variable domain is AQTIHQWPVAEIKAVGSPLSLGCTIKGKSSPNLYWYWQATGGTLQQLFYSITVGQVESVVQLNLSASRPKDDQFILSTEKLLLSHSGFYLCAWSLVGSAETLYFGSGTRLTVL.

This clone was detected only a few times. The gene names given are mouse names. The missing CDR3 end, 4 residues past where the read stops, is filled in from the germline J gene. This chain uses TRBV19 with TRBJ2-2, with a tentative D call TRBD2 (7 bases). The germline gives CDR1 FNHDT, CDR2 SITEND (reference sequence). The CDR3 has 15 amino acids. Trimming stripped 1 base from V and 4 bases from J, with 11 bases between. The CDR3 loop is CASSIWGAGTGQLYF. The sequenced CDR3 bases are TGTGCCAGCAGTATATGGGGGGCGGGCACCGGG.

Regarding this clone: All gene names here are mouse names. The sample contains more than one DNA sequence encoding this CDR3. CDR3 bases read: TGTGCCAGCAGTGCCCAGGGGGCAAACTCC. Its protein product is CASSAQGANS. The full CDR3 sequence reads CASSAQGANSDYTF. This rearrangement joins TRBV13-3 to TRBJ1-2; 7 bases are a match to TRBD1. With the read ending 4 residues before the CDR3 end, the germline J gene is used to fill in that end. The CDR3 runs to 14 residues. CDR1 and CDR2 (germline): NNHDY, SYVADS. The V segment lost 3 bases and the J segment 0 bases; nucleotides outside the gene matches: 2.

About this clone itself: The gene symbols are mouse symbols. The sequenced fragment ends 4 residues before the CDR3 boundary, so the rest is inferred from the germline J gene. The V and J genes are TRBV21 and TRBJ2-5, with 9 positions matching TRBD1. TRBV21 is flagged as an ORF with uncertain function. Germline trimming cut 6 bases from V and 3 bases from J; bases unmatched to any gene: 7. The CDR3 length is 15 residues. The CDR3 bases that were read are TGTGCTAGCAGGGAGGACAGGGGAGAACAAGAC. This gives the protein CASREDRGEQD. The complete CDR3 protein is CASREDRGEQDTQYF.

Turning to this clone: Gene names and germline match the mouse. The read stops 4 residues short of the end of the CDR3; the missing end is completed from the germline J gene. V gene TRBV31 combines with J gene TRBJ1-1; possibly TRBD1 for D (6 bases). CDR1 GKSSPN and CDR2 SITVG come from the germline V gene. Trimming took 1 base from V and 4 from J, leaving 10 bases between them. There are 13 residues in the CDR3. The sequenced CDR3 bases are TGTGCCTGGAGTCCCCGACAGGTCACA. This codes for CAWSPRQVT. The entire CDR3 protein reads CAWSPRQVTEVFF.

As concerns this clone: Given a much more abundant clone one base away, this may be a read error. The listed genes are named as in mouse. This CDR3 is CASSGHNSDYTF. The CDR3 bases that were read are TGTGCCAGCAGTGGACATAACTCC. The chain carries TRBV13-3 and TRBJ1-2, with D unresolved. Coverage ceases 4 residues before the CDR3 finishes, and the germline J gene fills in the end. Germline CDR1 reads NNHDY; CDR2 reads SYVADS. V was clipped by 3 bases and J by 2 bases, with 5 bases between them. The CDR3 spans 12 residues.